These 27 T cell receptor beta chains were all obtained from the same sample, sequenced in a study of blood T cell repertoires in COVID-19. Measured with immunoSEQ multiplex PCR; TCRdb has only the in-frame clones, and not every one. The table shows 150,000 or so clones, with over 70% occurring only once. Sequenced: peripheral blood. These TCRs come from a human donor in a cohort sampled during active COVID-19.

The J gene is TRBJ1-5, the V gene TRBV18; D ambiguous. Germline-derived CDR1 and CDR2 are KGHSH and LQKENI. V lost 3 bases to trimming and J lost 6 bases, with 12 bases between them. This CDR3 region has 14 residues. CDR3 bases: TGTGCCAGCTCACCCTACCAAGAATCTCAGCCCCAGCATTTT. Translation: CASSPYQESQPQHF.

The chain uses TRBV6-1 and TRBJ2-1, with 9 bases that match TRBD1. CDR3 length: 15 amino acids. Per germline, CDR1 MNHNS and CDR2 SASEGT. Losses at the gene ends were 1 base for V and 10 bases for J; bases not matched to a gene: 8. The CDR3 sequence is CASSEGWTGAREQFF. CDR3 bases: TGTGCCAGCAGTGAAGGTTGGACAGGGGCTCGGGAGCAGTTCTTC.

The rearrangement links TRBV7-2 to TRBJ1-5; D perhaps matches TRBD1 (5 bases). Trimming left V 3 bases short and J 4 bases short, with 16 bases between. The length of the CDR3 is 16 residues. Germline CDR1 reads SGHTA; CDR2 reads FQGNSA. Written as DNA, the CDR3 is TGTGCCAGCAGCTTGGGGGGTCGGGGTTTTAATCAGCCCCAGCATTTT. The encoded protein is CASSLGGRGFNQPQHF.

This chain joins TRBV5-6 and TRBJ2-7; 7 bases are a match to TRBD2. Germline V gene lookup returns CDR1 SGHDT and CDR2 YYEEEE. The length of the CDR3 is 14 residues. V lost 4 bases to trimming and J lost 3 bases; unmatched junction nucleotides: 7. CDR3 bases: TGTGCCAGCAGCCTGACTTGGACTAGCTACGAGCAGTACTTC. Protein product: CASSLTWTSYEQYF.

The chain recombines TRBV6-1 with TRBJ1-5, with 7 bases identical to TRBD1. Germline CDR1 is MNHNS and CDR2 is SASEGT. V lost 3 bases and J lost 5; bases outside the gene matches: 1. The CDR3 runs to 13 residues. CDR3: CASSDRGYQPQHF. For the CDR3, the DNA is TGTGCCAGCAGTGACAGGGGGTATCAGCCCCAGCATTTT.

The chain recombines TRBV28 with TRBJ2-7, with TRBD2 identical over 7 bases. With V trimmed by 11 bases and J by 2 bases, 3 bases remained unmatched. In germline, CDR1 is MDHEN, CDR2 SYDVKM. The CDR3 loop spans 11 amino acids. The CDR3 here is CAVGGAYEQYV. The DNA for the CDR3 is TGTGCCGTGGGGGGGGCCTACGAGCAGTACGTC.

V usage is TRBV3-1 (or the pseudogene TRBV3-2) and J usage is TRBJ1-1; 8 positions agree with TRBD1. V was pared by 4 bases and J by 3 bases, with 7 bases of the junction left unmatched. The CDR3 runs 15 residues. Germline CDR1 is LGHDT and CDR2 is YNNKEL (reference sequence). This CDR3 is CASSRPRGLDTEAFF. As DNA, the CDR3 is TGTGCCAGCAGCCGACCCAGGGGGCTCGACACTGAAGCTTTCTTT.

This sequence joins TRBV5-6 and TRBJ2-7; no definite D call. Trimming stripped 1 base from V and 1 base from J, with 9 bases between. Germline V gives CDR1 SGHDT, CDR2 YYEEEE. The CDR3 length is 14 residues. The CDR3 reads CASSLFTASYEQYF. In DNA, the CDR3 is TGTGCCAGCAGCTTGTTTACAGCTTCCTACGAGCAGTACTTC.

V usage is TRBV21-1 and J usage is TRBJ1-2; TRBD1, the table's D call, lacks a check against the DNA. TRBV21-1 is a pseudogene locus. This CDR3 comprises 14 residues. CDR3 DNA sequence: TGTGCCAGCATCATTCTAACAGGGTTCTATGGCTACACCTTC. This gives the protein CASIILTGFYGYTF.

V usage is TRBV5-6 and J usage is TRBJ2-7; D remains ambiguous. The V end lost 0 bases, the J end lost 2 bases, and 3 bases lay between the germline ends. The CDR3 consists of 12 residues. In germline, CDR1 is SGHDT, CDR2 YYEEEE. The CDR3: CASSLVTYEQYF. The CDR3 DNA reads TGTGCCAGCAGCTTGGTTACCTACGAGCAGTACTTC. Supplemented by reference TRBV5-6 and TRBJ2-7, the full variable domain reads DAGVTQSPTHLIKTRGQQVTLRCSPKSGHDTVSWYQQALGQGPQFIFQYYEEEERQRGNFPDRFSGHQFPNYSSELNVNALLLGDSALYLCASSLVTYEQYFGPGTRLTVT.

This chain connects TRBV7-2 to TRBJ2-2; TRBD2 aligns across 13 bases. Trimming removed 8 bases from V and 4 bases from J; junction bases left unmatched: 4. The germline gives CDR1 SGHTA, CDR2 FQGNSA. This CDR3 has 15 amino acids. The CDR3 loop reads CASLGTSGATGELFF. For the CDR3, the DNA is TGTGCCAGCCTCGGGACTAGCGGGGCCACCGGGGAGCTGTTTTTT.

The V and J genes are TRBV2 and TRBJ1-4; 8 positions match TRBD1. Germline assignment: CDR1 SNHLY and CDR2 FYNNEI. The CDR3 runs 14 residues. The junction had 7 bases not matched to a gene; V was cut back by 5 bases and J by 8 bases. The CDR3 region has the DNA TGTGCCAGCAGTAGGACAGGGAGTAGAGAAAAACTGTTTTTT. Translating gives CASSRTGSREKLFF.

The chain couples TRBV6-4 to TRBJ1-5; 9 bases match TRBD1. The CDR3 has 14 amino acids. The V gene end was trimmed by 7 bases and the J gene end by 4 bases; junction bases not matched to a gene: 5. The germline gives CDR1 MRHNA, CDR2 SNTAGT. Here the CDR3 reads CASTPTGGNQPQHF. CDR3 DNA: TGTGCCAGCACTCCGACAGGGGGGAATCAGCCCCAGCATTTT.

The rearrangement joins TRBV7-2 to TRBJ1-6, with D tentatively TRBD1 (5 bases). With 2 bases removed from V and 6 bases from J, the gap between germline ends came to 14 bases. This CDR3 has 16 residues. Germline V gives CDR1 SGHTA, CDR2 FQGNSA. CDR3 loop: CASSLKSDSSNSPLHF. The CDR3 DNA reads TGTGCCAGCAGCTTAAAGAGTGACAGTTCTAATTCACCCCTCCACTTT.

The CDR3 protein is CASSPGTGDDSPLHF. In nucleotides, the CDR3 is TGTGCCAGCAGTCCCGGGACAGGGGACGATTCACCCCTCCACTTT. This sequence joins TRBV6-5 and TRBJ1-6, with TRBD1 identical over 10 bases. Losses at the gene ends were 5 bases for V and 8 bases for J; bases not matched to a gene: 6. Germline CDR1 is MNHEY and CDR2 is SVGAGI. CDR3 length equals 15 residues.

This clone was picked up one time. V gene TRBV5-1 combines with J gene TRBJ2-5, with D possibly matching TRBD1 (6 bases). The V end lost 3 bases, the J end lost 4 bases, and 13 bases lay between the germline ends. The CDR3 is 14 amino acids. Germline V CDR1 and CDR2: SGHRS, YFSETQ. The CDR3 region is CASSSDSFGETQYF. The CDR3, as DNA: TGCGCCAGCAGCTCGGACAGTTTTGGAGAGACCCAGTACTTC.

The chain couples TRBV4-2 to TRBJ2-1, with 14 bases lining up with TRBD2. The length of the CDR3 is 17 residues. V was clipped by 4 bases and J by 7 bases; unmatched bases: 9. Germline CDR1 and CDR2: LGHNA and YNFKEQ. For the CDR3, the DNA is TGTGCCAGCAGCCTGACGGCCGGGACTAGCGGGAGAAATGAGCAGTTCTTC. Its protein is CASSLTAGTSGRNEQFF.

This chain links TRBV11-3 with TRBJ2-7; TRBD2 matches 10 bases. CDR3 length equals 14 residues. Germline lookup yields CDR1 SGHNT and CDR2 YENEEA. V trimming: 2 bases; J trimming: 2 bases; junction bases outside the gene matches: 0. CDR3 residues: CASSLSGGAYEQYF. For the CDR3, the DNA is TGTGCCAGCAGCTTAAGCGGGGGGGCCTACGAGCAGTACTTC.

The CDR3 sequence: CASRANEKLFF. DNA of the CDR3: TGTGCCAGCAGAGCGAATGAAAAACTGTTTTTT. V and J are TRBV3-1 (or the pseudogene TRBV3-2) and TRBJ1-4, with no clear D. With 6 bases removed from V and 5 bases from J, the gap between germline ends came to 4 bases. Per germline, CDR1 LGHDT and CDR2 YNNKEL (reference sequence). This CDR3 comprises 11 residues.

The V gene is TRBV3-1 (or the pseudogene TRBV3-2), the J gene TRBJ2-5; TRBD2 matches 10 bases. CDR1 LGHDT and CDR2 YNNKEL come from the germline V gene (reference sequence). The CDR3 sequence is 14 residues long. With 4 bases clipped from V and 4 bases from J, the junction kept 3 bases outside the gene matches. The DNA for the CDR3 is TGTGCCAGCAGCCCTGTAGCGGGGGGAGAGACCCAGTACTTC. This sequence encodes CASSPVAGGETQYF.

Concerning this clone itself: The CDR3 end shows no conserved phenylalanine or tryptophan, and so a read error is likely. No DNA is shown, since the ends of the CDR3 on it are uncertain; the CDR3 is the one TCRdb lists. V and J are TRBV6-5 and TRBJ1-1. Per germline, CDR1 MNHEY and CDR2 SVGAGI. Termini included, the CDR3 measures 12 amino acids. CDR3 sequence: CASSNDDGGAVL.

The chain carries TRBV5-5 and TRBJ1-1; perhaps TRBD1 as D (6 bases). There are 16 residues in the CDR3. The ends were cut back, 4 bases at V and 5 bases at J, with 21 bases in the middle. The V gene's germline CDR1 is SGHKS and CDR2 YYEKEE (reference sequence). As DNA, the CDR3 is TGTGCCAGCAGCGCGGTCAGGTTTCCACAGGGAACTGAAGCTTTCTTT. Its translation: CASSAVRFPQGTEAFF.

The V call is TRBV2, the J call TRBJ2-6, with 9 bases fitting TRBD2. Trimming took 7 bases from V and 0 from J; bases not matched to a gene: 7. CDR1 SNHLY and CDR2 FYNNEI come from the germline V gene. The CDR3 is 17 residues long. In DNA, the CDR3 is TGTGCCAGCATGAGTGGCGGGAGGGCCTCTGGGGCCAACGTCCTGACTTTC. Amino acid sequence: CASMSGGRASGANVLTF. The full variable domain, its missing parts supplied by reference TRBV2 and TRBJ2-6, is EPEVTQTPSHQVTQMGQEVILRCVPISNHLYFYWYRQILGQKVEFLVSFYNNEISEKSEIFDDQFSVERPDGSNFTLKIRSTKLEDSAMYFCASMSGGRASGANVLTFGAGSRLTVL.

This clone came up once. The chain couples TRBV7-3 to TRBJ2-1; D not certain. CDR3 length equals 13 residues. The V end was cut by 2 bases, the J end by 2 bases, with 4 bases between. Germline V gene sequence: CDR1 SGHTA, CDR2 FQGTGA. The CDR3 DNA is TGTGCCAGCAGCTTACTAGCCTACAATGAGCAGTTCTTC. This translates into CASSLLAYNEQFF.

The rearrangement joins TRBV19 to TRBJ2-5; D is unresolved. The germline V gene has CDR1 LNHDA and CDR2 SQIVND (reference sequence). The V end lost 1 base, the J end lost 7 bases, and 4 bases lay between the germline ends. CDR3 length equals 11 residues. The CDR3 nucleotides read TGTGCCAGTAGTATAGGCGGGACCCAGTACTTC. Translating it yields CASSIGGTQYF.

The chain uses TRBV3-1 (or the pseudogene TRBV3-2) and TRBJ1-2; D gene ambiguous. The CDR3 consists of 14 residues. The germline CDR1 and CDR2 sequences are LGHDT and YNNKEL (reference sequence). Trimming took off 0 bases at V and 8 bases at J, with 13 bases between the two ends. Written as DNA, the CDR3 is TGTGCCAGCAGCCAAGATCTAAGCGCGTCAGGCTACACCTTC. Translated: CASSQDLSASGYTF.

The chain links TRBV5-1 to TRBJ1-1; D unclear. Germline V gives CDR1 SGHRS, CDR2 YFSETQ. The CDR3 runs to 13 residues. V lost 2 bases to trimming and J lost 0 bases, with 5 bases between them. The chain's CDR3 is CASSFEVNTEAFF. The CDR3, as DNA: TGCGCCAGCAGCTTCGAGGTGAACACTGAAGCTTTCTTT.